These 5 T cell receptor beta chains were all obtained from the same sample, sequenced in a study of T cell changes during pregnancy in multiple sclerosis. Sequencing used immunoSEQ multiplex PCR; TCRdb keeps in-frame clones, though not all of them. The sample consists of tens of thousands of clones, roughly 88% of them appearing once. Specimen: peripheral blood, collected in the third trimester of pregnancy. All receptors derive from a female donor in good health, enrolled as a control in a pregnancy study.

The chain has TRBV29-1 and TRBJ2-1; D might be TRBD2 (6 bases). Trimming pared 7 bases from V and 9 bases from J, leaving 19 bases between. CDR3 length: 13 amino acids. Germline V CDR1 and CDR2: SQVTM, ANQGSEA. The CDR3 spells CSAYRGGAGEQFF. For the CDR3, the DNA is TGCAGCGCCTATCGGGGCGGGGCAGGTGAGCAGTTCTTC.

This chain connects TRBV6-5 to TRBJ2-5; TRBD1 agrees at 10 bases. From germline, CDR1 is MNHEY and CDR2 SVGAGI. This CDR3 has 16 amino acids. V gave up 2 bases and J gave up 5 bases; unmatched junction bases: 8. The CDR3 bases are TGTGCCAGCAGTTACACCGGGACAGGGGTATGGGAGACCCAGTACTTC. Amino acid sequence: CASSYTGTGVWETQYF.

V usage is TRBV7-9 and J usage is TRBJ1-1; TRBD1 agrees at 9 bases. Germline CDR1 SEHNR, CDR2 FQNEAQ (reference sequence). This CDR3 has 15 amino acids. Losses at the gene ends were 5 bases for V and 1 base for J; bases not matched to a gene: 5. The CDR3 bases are TGTGCCAGCAGCCGGGGGGGACAGGGGAACACTGAAGCTTTCTTT. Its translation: CASSRGGQGNTEAFF.

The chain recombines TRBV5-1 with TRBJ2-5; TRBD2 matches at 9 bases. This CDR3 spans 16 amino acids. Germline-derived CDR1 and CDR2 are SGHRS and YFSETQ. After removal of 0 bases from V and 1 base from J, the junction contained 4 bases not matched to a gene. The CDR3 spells CASSLGAGGSQETQYF. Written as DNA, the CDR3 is TGCGCCAGCAGCTTGGGAGCGGGGGGCTCCCAAGAGACCCAGTACTTC.

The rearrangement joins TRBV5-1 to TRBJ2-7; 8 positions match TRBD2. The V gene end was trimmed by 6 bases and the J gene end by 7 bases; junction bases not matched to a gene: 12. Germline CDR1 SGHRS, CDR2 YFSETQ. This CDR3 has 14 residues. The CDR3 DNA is TGCGCCAGCACCCCGGGGGGGGGAACGGGGGAGCAGTACTTC. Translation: CASTPGGGTGEQYF.